This T cell receptor beta chain stems from a study of cytomegalovirus exposure and HLA in healthy donors. Broader study findings: While the bulk of TCR sequences proved rare, some public TCRs turned up in many donors. One variant, a missense change in DCLRE1C, was linked in a later analysis to TCR beta V- and J-gene trimming. Some TCR beta chains (approximately 180 of them) were listed as cytomegalovirus-associated.

This clone was recorded once. Its target is not known. The CDR3 runs to 13 residues. V dropped 2 bases and J dropped 3 bases, with 8 bases sitting between them. CDR1 is SGHTA, CDR2 FQGNSA, per germline. PCR amplification relied on 60 Vbeta primers (plus 13 Jbeta primers). Measured with immunoSEQ multiplex PCR; TCRdb has only the in-frame clones, and not every one. The sample lists some 160,000 clones, around 83% occurring once. The rearrangement links TRBV7-2 to TRBJ2-7, with D unclear. The sample consisted of PBMCs. The clonotype comes from a man aged 25 to 40 in good health and CMV-seropositive. CDR3 sequence (DNA): TGTGCCAGCAGCTTAAAAACTTACTACGAGCAGTACGTC. This encodes CASSLKTYYEQYV.